The clone carrying this T cell receptor (beta chain) was seen more than once but under ten times. The antigen is unknown. TCRdb re-derived calls from the 5' RACE reads in MiXCR, one entry per CDR3 protein. The sample yields 450,000 or so distinct CDR3 sequences, approximately 15% seen once. The entry originates in a study of identical twins. Notes on the study in general: For out-of-frame alpha sequences shared by twins, low generation probability was in excess. Among monozygotic twins, out-of-frame TCR alpha sharing exceeded what models predicted. With abundant cord blood beta clonotypes, insertions were fewer; memory repertoires showed no such pattern.

The CDR3 extends over 16 amino acids. After removal of 4 bases from V and 9 bases from J, the junction contained 11 bases not matched to a gene. These data were also filed under a second study, of yellow fever vaccine responses in identical twins. That report notes: The authors reported partly convergent, partly personalized vaccine responses in identical twins.

J is TRBJ2-2 and V is TRBV12-3 or TRBV12-4; 10 bases agree with TRBD1. The receptor was derived from a woman aged 18-29 years in good health. The source material was CD4+ T cells sorted from blood. The CDR3 protein is CASSSRQGAKGRELFF. For the CDR3, the DNA is TGTGCCAGCAGTTCGCGACAGGGGGCCAAGGGCCGGGAGCTGTTTTTT.